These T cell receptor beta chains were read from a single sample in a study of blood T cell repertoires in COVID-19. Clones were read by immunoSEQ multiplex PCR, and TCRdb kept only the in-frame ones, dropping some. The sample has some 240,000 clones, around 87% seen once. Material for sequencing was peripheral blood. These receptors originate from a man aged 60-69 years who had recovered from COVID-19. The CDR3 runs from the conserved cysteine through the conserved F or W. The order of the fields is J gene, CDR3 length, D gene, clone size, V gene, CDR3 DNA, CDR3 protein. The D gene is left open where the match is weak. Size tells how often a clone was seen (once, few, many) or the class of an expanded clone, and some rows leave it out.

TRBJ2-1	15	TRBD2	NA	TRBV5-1	TGCGCCAGCAGCCCTACTAGCGTTTCCTACAATGAGCAGTTCTTC	CASSPTSVSYNEQFF
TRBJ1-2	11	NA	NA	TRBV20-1	TGCAGTGCCCTAGTCAGCTATGGCTACACCTTC	CSALVSYGYTF
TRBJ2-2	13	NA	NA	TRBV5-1	TGCGCCAGCAGACTCGAGGGCACCTCGGAGCTGTTTTTT	CASRLEGTSELFF
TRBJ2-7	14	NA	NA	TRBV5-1	TGCGCCAGCAGCTTGGGGCAGGCGCTCTACGAGCAGTACTTC	CASSLGQALYEQYF
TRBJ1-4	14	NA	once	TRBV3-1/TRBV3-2	TGTGCCAGCAGCCGAGACAGTACAGGGGAAAAACTGTTTTTT	CASSRDSTGEKLFF
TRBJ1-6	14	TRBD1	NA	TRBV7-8	TGTGCCAGCAGCGTACAGGGGATTCGCTCACCCCTCCACTTT	CASSVQGIRSPLHF
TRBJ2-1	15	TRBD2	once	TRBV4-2	TGTGCCAGCAGCCAAGTCTCGGGAGGGGCCGATGAGCAGTTCTTC	CASSQVSGGADEQFF
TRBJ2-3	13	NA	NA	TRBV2	TGTGCCAGTTCAAGTGGGGCAGCGAATACGCAGTATTTT	CASSSGAANTQYF
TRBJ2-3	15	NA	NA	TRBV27	TGTGCCAGCAGACCCCGGCGGGTGCGCACAGATACGCAGTATTTT	CASRPRRVRTDTQYF
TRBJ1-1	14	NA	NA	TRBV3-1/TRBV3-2	TGTGCCAGCAGCCAACCGCCCGGGTTCACTGAAGCTTTCTTT	CASSQPPGFTEAFF
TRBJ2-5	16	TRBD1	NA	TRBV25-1	TGTGCCAGCAGTGAATACCCAGCGAGGACAGGCGAGACCCAGTACTTC	CASSEYPARTGETQYF
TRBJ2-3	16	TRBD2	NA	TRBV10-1	TGCGCCAGCAGTGAAACGAGCGGGGGGGCCCTAGATACGCAGTATTTT	CASSETSGGALDTQYF
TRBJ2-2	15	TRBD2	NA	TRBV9	TGTGCCAGCAGCAGCGGGAACGCGAACACCGGGGAGCTGTTTTTT	CASSSGNANTGELFF
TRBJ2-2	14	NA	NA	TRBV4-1	TGCGCCAGCGCCTGGCTGAGGGGGACCGGGGAGCTGTTTTTT	CASAWLRGTGELFF
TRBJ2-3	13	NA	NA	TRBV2	TGTGCCAGCAGTGAAGGGGGGGGCCGCACGCAGTATTTT	CASSEGGGRTQYF
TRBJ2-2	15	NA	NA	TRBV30	TGTGCCTGGAGTGTCCGAGACAGTGATACCGGGGAGCTGTTTTTT	CAWSVRDSDTGELFF
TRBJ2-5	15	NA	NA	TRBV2	TGTGCCAGCAGCCCTCGAGGAGGATACCAAGAGACCCAGTACTTC	CASSPRGGYQETQYF
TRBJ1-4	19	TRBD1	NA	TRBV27	TGTGCCAGCAGTTTTAGAGTTGGCAGGGGGTCTGGAACTAATGAAAAACTGTTTTTT	CASSFRVGRGSGTNEKLFF
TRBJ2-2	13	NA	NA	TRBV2	TGTGCCAGCAACCGGGAATGGGCCGGGGAGCTGTTTTTT	CASNREWAGELFF
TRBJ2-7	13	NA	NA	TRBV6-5	TGTGCCAGCAGTTCCCCAGGTATATACGAGCAGTACTTC	CASSSPGIYEQYF
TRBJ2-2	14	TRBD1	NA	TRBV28	TGTGCCAGCAACATGTACAGGGGGCGTGGGGAGCTGTTTTTT	CASNMYRGRGELFF
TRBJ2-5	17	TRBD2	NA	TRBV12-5	TGTGCTAGTGGTTTGGGACTAGCGGGGACCGGAAAGCGGACCCAGTACTTC	CASGLGLAGTGKRTQYF
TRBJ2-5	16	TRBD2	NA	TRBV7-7	TGTGCCAGCAGCTTACTAGCGGGGGGGCGCTCCGAGACCCAGTACTTC	CASSLLAGGRSETQYF
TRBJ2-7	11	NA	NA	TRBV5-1	TGCGCCAGCAGCTTGAGCAACGAGCAGTACTTC	CASSLSNEQYF
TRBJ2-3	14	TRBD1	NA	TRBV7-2	TGTGCCAGCAGCCCTGGACAGGGGCCAGATACGCAGTATTTT	CASSPGQGPDTQYF
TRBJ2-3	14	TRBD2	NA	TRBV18	TGTGCCAGCTCACCGGGACTAGCCACAGATACGCAGTATTTT	CASSPGLATDTQYF
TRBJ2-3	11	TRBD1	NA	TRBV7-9	TGTGCCAGCAGCTCGTTTGAGGGGGCGTCTTTT	CASSSFEGASF
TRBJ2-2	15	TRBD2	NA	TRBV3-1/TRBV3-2	TGTGCCAGCAGCCCTCCGGGGGGAAGCACCGGGGAGCTGTTTTTT	CASSPPGGSTGELFF
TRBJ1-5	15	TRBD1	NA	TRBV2	TGTGCCAGCAGTGTTATGGGACAGCTCAATCAGCCCCAGCATTTT	CASSVMGQLNQPQHF
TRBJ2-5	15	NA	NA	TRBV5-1	TGCGCCAGCAGCGTTATCGGGGTTTCCCAAGAGACCCAGTACTTC	CASSVIGVSQETQYF
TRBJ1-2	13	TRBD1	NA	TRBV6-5	TGTGCCAGCACCAGGGACAGCCTCTATGGCTACACCTTC	CASTRDSLYGYTF
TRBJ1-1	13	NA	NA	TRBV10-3	TGTGCCATCAACCCAGGGCTGTACACTGAAGCTTTCTTT	CAINPGLYTEAFF
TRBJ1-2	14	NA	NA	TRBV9	TGTGCCAGCAGCCCCGGGGGGGAGGCTCATGGCTACACCTTC	CASSPGGEAHGYTF
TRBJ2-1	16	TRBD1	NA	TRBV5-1	TGCGCCAGCAGCTTGGGGGGGACAGACTTCATCAATGAGCAGTTCTTC	CASSLGGTDFINEQFF
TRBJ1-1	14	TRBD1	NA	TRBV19	TGTGCCAGTAGCATACAGGGGCGATTTACTGAAGCTTTCTTT	CASSIQGRFTEAFF
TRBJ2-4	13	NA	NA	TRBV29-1	TGCAGCGTTGAAGGGGCAGGGGTGAACATTCAGTACTTC	CSVEGAGVNIQYF
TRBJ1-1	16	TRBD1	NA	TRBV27	TGTGCCAGCAGTTTAGCCCGGACAGGGGTCAACACTGAAGCTTTCTTT	CASSLARTGVNTEAFF
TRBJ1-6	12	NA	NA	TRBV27	TGTGCCAGCAGGTTCTTGAATTCACCCCTCCACTTT	CASRFLNSPLHF
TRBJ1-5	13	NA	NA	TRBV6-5	TGTGCCATCTCACGGGGAAACAATCAGCCCCAGCATTTT	CAISRGNNQPQHF
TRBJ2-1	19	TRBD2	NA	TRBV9	TGTGCCAGCACCGACCCTACAGATGGGACTAGCGGGCCCTACAATGAGCAGTTCTTC	CASTDPTDGTSGPYNEQFF
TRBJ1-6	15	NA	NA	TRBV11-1	TGTGCCAGCAGCATCCCGGACAGCTTTAATTCACCCCTCCACTTT	CASSIPDSFNSPLHF
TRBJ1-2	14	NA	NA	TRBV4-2	TGTGCCAGCAGCCAAGAAATGGGCCACTATGGCTACACCTTC	CASSQEMGHYGYTF
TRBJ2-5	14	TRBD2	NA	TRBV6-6	TGTGCCAGCAGGGGGACTAGCGGCCTGAAGACCCAGTACTTC	CASRGTSGLKTQYF
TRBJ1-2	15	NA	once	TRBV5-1	TGCGCCAGCAGCTTGGCCCTTCCGGGGTATAGGGGCTACACCTTC	CASSLALPGYRGYTF
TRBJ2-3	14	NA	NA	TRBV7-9	TGTGCCAGCAGCTTAATGGGGGGTACAGATACGCAGTATTTT	CASSLMGGTDTQYF
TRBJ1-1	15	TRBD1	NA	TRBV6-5	TGTGCCAGCAGTACCCTTGGACAGGGGGGGACTGAAGCTTTCTTT	CASSTLGQGGTEAFF
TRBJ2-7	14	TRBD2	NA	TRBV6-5	TGTGCCAGCAGTTACCTTAGCGGGGGCTACGAGCAGTACTTC	CASSYLSGGYEQYF
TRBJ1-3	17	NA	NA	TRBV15	TGTGCCACCAGCAGAGAATGGGAGCGAATCTCTGGAAACACCATATATTTT	CATSREWERISGNTIYF